This TCR beta chain was captured in a study of T cell responses to AZD1222 COVID-19 vaccine. Points from the study as a whole: Of spike-specific TCRs, nearly half reportedly target regions left unmutated in variants. The breadth and depth of Spike-specific TCRs increased once two AZD1222 doses had been given. Seropositive at baseline were only a handful of AZD1222 recipients. A mostly white British donor set with more females was recruited, and clonal diversity was possibly underestimated.

Repertoires were generated with immunoSEQ multiplex PCR, while TCRdb's copy carries only in-frame clones and drops some. Among 130,000 or so clones, around 92% were seen once, and the ten largest hold 1.1%. Trimming took 0 bases from V and 4 from J, leaving 13 bases between them. Germline CDR1 is MNHNS and CDR2 is SASEGT. The CDR3 spans 16 residues. As concerns this clone: The antigen is unknown.

This material consisted of peripheral blood, taken on day 0 of AZD1222 vaccination. This TCR was recovered from an adult in good health. The J gene is TRBJ1-3, the V gene TRBV6-1, with D unresolved. CDR3 sequence (DNA): TGTGCCAGCAGTGAAGCAGAAGCAGGCCGGGGAAACACCATATATTTT. Residues: CASSEAEAGRGNTIYF.